This T cell receptor beta chain was profiled in a study of shared clonotypes between healthy human individuals. Study-wide results and limits: Clonotypes that were shared across a handful of donors made up approximately 5.1% of naive CD4 clonotypes.

Comment on this clone: The antigen remains unidentified.

Repertoires were generated with immunoSEQ multiplex PCR, while TCRdb's copy carries only in-frame clones and drops some. The sample yields about 100,000 clones, roughly 66% seen once. Material for sequencing was memory CD8+ T cells sorted from blood. Regarding subset: CD45RO+ cells pooled with CCR7-negative TemRA cells. The clonotype was recovered from a woman aged 25-40 years in good health.

CDR3 bases: TGTGCCAGCAGCTTAGTGGGACAGTTACCCACACCCTACGAGCAGTACTTC. Translated: CASSLVGQLPTPYEQYF. V and J are TRBV11-2 and TRBJ2-7; 7 nucleotides match TRBD1. Germline assignment: CDR1 SGHAT and CDR2 FQNNGV. Trimming took 1 base from V and 2 from J; bases not matched to a gene: 11. The CDR3 is 17 residues long.